This T cell receptor beta chain came from a study of Ad26.COV2.S vaccination and SARS-CoV-2 variants. Study context: Donor participated within the Ad26.COV2.S arm of the COV1001 trial. Intramuscular Ad26.COV2.S at 5x10^10 or 1x10^11 viral particles.

Some clones are missing from TCRdb's copy, which holds only in-frame ones; the method was immunoSEQ multiplex PCR. Of about 350,000 clones listed, roughly 91% are singletons. The V end was cut by 1 base, the J end by 0 bases, with 7 bases between. CDR3 length equals 15 residues. CDR1 KGHSH and CDR2 LQKENI come from the germline V gene. As for treatment: roughly 20 received Ad26.COV2.S at low or high dose, single or two shots; about 5 received placebo; per-sample allocation not given. Samples analyzed were those drawn on day 63 after the first vaccine or placebo injection. The sample came from a Boston adult aged 18-55 years. What was given as vaccine was an Ad26 vector encoding Wuhan-strain SARS-CoV-2 spike.

This specimen consisted of peripheral blood, obtained in a trial of Ad26.COV2.S vaccine versus placebo. The source is a person between 18 and 59 years old who received the Ad26.COV2.S COVID-19 vaccine or a placebo. The chain is built from TRBV18 and TRBJ2-1, with D unresolved. This chain's CDR3 is CASSPQGTSYNEQFF. In DNA, the CDR3 is TGTGCCAGCTCACCACAGGGAACCTCCTACAATGAGCAGTTCTTC.